This is a list of T cell receptor beta chains from one sample in a study of CD8+ T cells in alopecia areata. This table comes from immunoSEQ multiplex PCR, and its TCRdb copy is limited to in-frame clones, with some not included. Among roughly 180,000 clones listed, 53% were seen once. Here the sequenced sample was CD8+ T cells sorted from blood, taken at week 24, from a patient treated with tofacitinib. These receptors originate from a human donor with alopecia areata. The CDR3 runs from the conserved cysteine through the conserved F or W. Fields, in order: J gene, D gene, clone size, V gene, CDR3 DNA, CDR3 protein. D genes are given only for firm matches. Size is stated for part of the rows, as once, few or many counts, or as a class when the clone is expanded.

j_call: TRBJ2-7
d_call: -
clone_size: -
v_call: TRBV11-1
cdr3_nt: TGTGCCAGCACCCCAACTAGAGGGTTCTACGAGCAGTACTTC
cdr3_aa: CASTPTRGFYEQYF

j_call: TRBJ2-1
d_call: TRBD2
clone_size: -
v_call: TRBV5-1
cdr3_nt: TGCGCCAGCAGCTTTAGCGGGGGGAATGAGCAGTTCTTC
cdr3_aa: CASSFSGGNEQFF

j_call: TRBJ2-7
d_call: -
clone_size: few
v_call: TRBV7-2
cdr3_nt: TGTGCCAGCAGCTGGGGTAGCTCCTACGAGCAGTACTTC
cdr3_aa: CASSWGSSYEQYF

j_call: TRBJ2-7
d_call: -
clone_size: -
v_call: TRBV4-3
cdr3_nt: TGCGCCAGCAGCCAAGATAGGACGACCAGCTCCTACGAGCAGTACTTC
cdr3_aa: CASSQDRTTSSYEQYF

j_call: TRBJ2-1
d_call: -
clone_size: -
v_call: TRBV15
cdr3_nt: TGTGCCACCAGCAGAGTAAGCGGGAATGAGCAGTTCTTC
cdr3_aa: CATSRVSGNEQFF

j_call: TRBJ1-6
d_call: -
clone_size: -
v_call: TRBV10-1
cdr3_nt: TGCGCCAGCAGTGACAGGGGAGGCTCACCCCTCCACTTT
cdr3_aa: CASSDRGGSPLHF

j_call: TRBJ2-3
d_call: -
clone_size: few
v_call: TRBV11-2
cdr3_nt: TGTGCCAGCAGCTTAGGTGATACGCAGTATTTT
cdr3_aa: CASSLGDTQYF

j_call: TRBJ2-1
d_call: TRBD2
clone_size: -
v_call: TRBV14
cdr3_nt: TGTGCCAGCAGCCAAGCCCTAGCGGGGGTGATTGAGCAGTTCTTC
cdr3_aa: CASSQALAGVIEQFF

j_call: TRBJ2-7
d_call: TRBD1
clone_size: few
v_call: TRBV4-3
cdr3_nt: TGCGCCAGCAGCCAAGGGGGACAGGGTTACGAGCAGTACTTC
cdr3_aa: CASSQGGQGYEQYF

j_call: TRBJ1-5
d_call: -
clone_size: few
v_call: TRBV19
cdr3_nt: TGTGCCAGTACCTTCAAGGGAACCAGTAGCAATCAGCCCCAGCATTTT
cdr3_aa: CASTFKGTSSNQPQHF

j_call: TRBJ2-7
d_call: -
clone_size: -
v_call: TRBV7-8
cdr3_nt: TGTGCCAGCAGTTTATCCTCTACACAGGACCCCCGCCCCATCTACGAGCAGTACTTC
cdr3_aa: CASSLSSTQDPRPIYEQYF

j_call: TRBJ2-5
d_call: TRBD1
clone_size: -
v_call: TRBV9
cdr3_nt: TGTGCCAGCAGCCCCCGACAGGGACAAGAGACCCAGTACTTC
cdr3_aa: CASSPRQGQETQYF

j_call: TRBJ2-2
d_call: -
clone_size: -
v_call: TRBV10-3
cdr3_nt: TGTGCCATCAGGGACGGATCGAACACCGGGGAGCTGTTTTTT
cdr3_aa: CAIRDGSNTGELFF

j_call: TRBJ2-4
d_call: -
clone_size: -
v_call: TRBV10-3
cdr3_nt: TGTGCCATCAGTGACCAGGGCCGTGAAAACATTCAGTACTTC
cdr3_aa: CAISDQGRENIQYF

j_call: TRBJ2-5
d_call: -
clone_size: -
v_call: TRBV5-6
cdr3_nt: TGTGCCAGCAGCTTGGTGGGATCCTGGGAGGAGGAGACCCAGTACTTC
cdr3_aa: CASSLVGSWEEETQYF

j_call: TRBJ2-7
d_call: -
clone_size: -
v_call: TRBV5-1
cdr3_nt: TGCGCCAGCAGCTTGGGTGTGGCAGCCACCTACGAGCAGTACTTC
cdr3_aa: CASSLGVAATYEQYF

j_call: TRBJ1-1
d_call: -
clone_size: -
v_call: TRBV7-2
cdr3_nt: TGTGCCAGCAGCTTTCCGGAGTTGAACACTGAAGCTTTCTTT
cdr3_aa: CASSFPELNTEAFF

j_call: TRBJ1-6
d_call: -
clone_size: -
v_call: TRBV11-2
cdr3_nt: TGTGCCAGCAGCTTAGTCTCCGGATACAATTCACCCCTCCACTTT
cdr3_aa: CASSLVSGYNSPLHF

j_call: TRBJ2-4
d_call: -
clone_size: few
v_call: TRBV7-9
cdr3_nt: TGTGCCAGCAGCTTAGCCGGGAGGGGGCCGGAGGTTAGAGGAAACATTCAGTACTTC
cdr3_aa: CASSLAGRGPEVRGNIQYF

j_call: TRBJ2-7
d_call: TRBD2
clone_size: -
v_call: TRBV2
cdr3_nt: TGTGCCAGCAGCCCCGGGACTAGCTCGGGTGACGAGCAGTACTTC
cdr3_aa: CASSPGTSSGDEQYF

j_call: TRBJ1-5
d_call: TRBD1
clone_size: -
v_call: TRBV25-1
cdr3_nt: TGTGCCAGCCACACAGGGGGCAATCAGCCCCAGCATTTT
cdr3_aa: CASHTGGNQPQHF

j_call: TRBJ2-5
d_call: -
clone_size: -
v_call: TRBV25-1
cdr3_nt: TGTGCCAGCAGTGTGGGGGAAGGGCCCGGAGAGACCCAGTACTTC
cdr3_aa: CASSVGEGPGETQYF

j_call: TRBJ2-3
d_call: TRBD2
clone_size: few
v_call: TRBV7-9
cdr3_nt: TGTGCCAGCAGCACCGGACTAGCGGGGCCAAACCCAAGCACAGATACGCAGTATTTT
cdr3_aa: CASSTGLAGPNPSTDTQYF

j_call: TRBJ2-2
d_call: -
clone_size: few
v_call: TRBV4-1
cdr3_nt: TGCGCCAGCAGCCAAGATTCGGAGACCTGGGAGCTGTTTTTT
cdr3_aa: CASSQDSETWELFF

j_call: TRBJ1-6
d_call: -
clone_size: -
v_call: TRBV23-1
cdr3_nt: TGCGCCAGCAGTCAAGGGGACGGGGGCAATTCACCCCTCCACTTT
cdr3_aa: CASSQGDGGNSPLHF

j_call: TRBJ2-1
d_call: -
clone_size: -
v_call: TRBV7-2
cdr3_nt: TGTGCCAGCAGCTTGGGCGGTGACTACAATGAGCAGTTCTTC
cdr3_aa: CASSLGGDYNEQFF

j_call: TRBJ1-2
d_call: -
clone_size: -
v_call: TRBV4-3
cdr3_nt: TGCGCCAGCAGCCAAGATCGGGGATCTAATAACTATGGCTACACCTTC
cdr3_aa: CASSQDRGSNNYGYTF

j_call: TRBJ1-1
d_call: TRBD1
clone_size: -
v_call: TRBV7-2
cdr3_nt: TGTGCCAGCAGTTCCCCCGACAGGGGAACTGAAGCTTTCTTT
cdr3_aa: CASSSPDRGTEAFF

j_call: TRBJ2-3
d_call: TRBD2
clone_size: -
v_call: TRBV6-5
cdr3_nt: TGTGCCAGCAGGCAGCGGGGGGCCCGGGATGATACGCAGTATTTT
cdr3_aa: CASRQRGARDDTQYF

j_call: TRBJ2-1
d_call: -
clone_size: -
v_call: TRBV30
cdr3_nt: TGTGCCTGGAGTAGAATTTTAAATGAGCAGTTCTTC
cdr3_aa: CAWSRILNEQFF

j_call: TRBJ1-2
d_call: TRBD1
clone_size: few
v_call: TRBV15
cdr3_nt: TGTGCCACCAGCAGAGATTCGGCAGGGGGCGCGGTGGGCTATGGCTACACCTTC
cdr3_aa: CATSRDSAGGAVGYGYTF

j_call: TRBJ1-6
d_call: -
clone_size: -
v_call: TRBV7-8
cdr3_nt: TGTGCCAGCAGCTTAACGGTCGGGGGAGATAATTCACCCCTCCACTTT
cdr3_aa: CASSLTVGGDNSPLHF

j_call: TRBJ2-7
d_call: TRBD2
clone_size: -
v_call: TRBV29-1
cdr3_nt: TGCAGCGTTGAACCCAGCGGGGGTTACGAGCAGTACTTC
cdr3_aa: CSVEPSGGYEQYF

j_call: TRBJ2-2
d_call: TRBD2
clone_size: -
v_call: TRBV5-6
cdr3_nt: TGTGCCAGCAGCGATTGGGGGACTAGCGGGAACACCGGGGAGCTGTTTTTT
cdr3_aa: CASSDWGTSGNTGELFF

j_call: TRBJ1-1
d_call: -
clone_size: -
v_call: TRBV7-9
cdr3_nt: TGTGCCAGCAGCTTAGGAGGGGGCACTGAAGCTTTCTTT
cdr3_aa: CASSLGGGTEAFF

j_call: TRBJ2-1
d_call: -
clone_size: -
v_call: TRBV6-5
cdr3_nt: TGTGCCAGCAGTTACTCTGTGCTGGCCTCCAATGAGCAGTTCTTC
cdr3_aa: CASSYSVLASNEQFF

j_call: TRBJ1-4
d_call: -
clone_size: few
v_call: TRBV29-1
cdr3_nt: TGCAGCGTTGAAGAGGGCGGCGGGGAAAAACTGTTTTTT
cdr3_aa: CSVEEGGGEKLFF

j_call: TRBJ1-5
d_call: -
clone_size: -
v_call: TRBV5-1
cdr3_nt: TGCGCCAGCAGCTTGGACGCGGGTCAGCCCCAGCATTTT
cdr3_aa: CASSLDAGQPQHF

j_call: TRBJ1-1
d_call: -
clone_size: -
v_call: TRBV29-1
cdr3_nt: TGCAGCGTTGCCGGTTACAGGGCCGGAGGCACTGAAGCTTTCTTT
cdr3_aa: CSVAGYRAGGTEAFF

j_call: TRBJ2-7
d_call: -
clone_size: few
v_call: TRBV7-9
cdr3_nt: TGTGCCAGCAGCTCCGCCGGGAGCCATGAGCAGTACTTC
cdr3_aa: CASSSAGSHEQYF

j_call: TRBJ2-2
d_call: -
clone_size: -
v_call: TRBV30
cdr3_nt: TGTGCCTGGAGTGTAATGGATTACACCGGGGAGCTGTTTTTT
cdr3_aa: CAWSVMDYTGELFF

j_call: TRBJ2-3
d_call: TRBD2
clone_size: -
v_call: TRBV7-6
cdr3_nt: TGTGCCAGCAGCCCCCCAGGGGGGGGTGGTAGCGGGGGCGAATACAGCACAGATACGCAGTATTTT
cdr3_aa: CASSPPGGGGSGGEYSTDTQYF

j_call: TRBJ1-1
d_call: -
clone_size: -
v_call: TRBV9
cdr3_nt: TGTGCCAGCAGCGAAACAGGGAGCACTGAAGCTTTCTTT
cdr3_aa: CASSETGSTEAFF

j_call: TRBJ1-2
d_call: -
clone_size: -
v_call: TRBV27
cdr3_nt: TGTGCCAGCAGTTTCGAGGGGGCTAACTATGGCTACACCTTC
cdr3_aa: CASSFEGANYGYTF

j_call: TRBJ1-1
d_call: -
clone_size: -
v_call: TRBV4-1
cdr3_nt: TGCGCCAGCAGCCCTACCGGACAGTCTGAAGCTTTCTTT
cdr3_aa: CASSPTGQSEAFF

j_call: TRBJ1-5
d_call: -
clone_size: -
v_call: TRBV6-1
cdr3_nt: TGTGCCAGCAGTGAAGCACCAGGGTCTCAGCCCCAGCATTTT
cdr3_aa: CASSEAPGSQPQHF

j_call: TRBJ1-5
d_call: -
clone_size: -
v_call: TRBV5-1
cdr3_nt: TGCGCCAGCAGCTTGGAGGAGCGCGGGAACAATCAGCCCCAGCATTTT
cdr3_aa: CASSLEERGNNQPQHF

j_call: TRBJ1-2
d_call: -
clone_size: few
v_call: TRBV15
cdr3_nt: TGTGCCACCAGCAGGGACCAAAGGGACTATGGCTACACCTTC
cdr3_aa: CATSRDQRDYGYTF

j_call: TRBJ1-1
d_call: -
clone_size: few
v_call: TRBV14
cdr3_nt: TGTGCCAGCAGCCAAGATCTACAGGGATATTTGAACACTGAAGCTTTCTTT
cdr3_aa: CASSQDLQGYLNTEAFF

j_call: TRBJ2-1
d_call: -
clone_size: few
v_call: TRBV29-1
cdr3_nt: TGCAGCGTCCAAACCAGGGGTTCCTACAATGAGCAGTTCTTC
cdr3_aa: CSVQTRGSYNEQFF

j_call: TRBJ2-2
d_call: TRBD2
clone_size: -
v_call: TRBV6-4
cdr3_nt: TGTGCCAGCAGTGACAACGGCGGGGGGCACGGGGAGCTGTTTTTT
cdr3_aa: CASSDNGGGHGELFF

j_call: TRBJ2-1
d_call: TRBD2
clone_size: few
v_call: TRBV11-2
cdr3_nt: TGTGCCAGCAGCTCTCCGGGGGGACGAAGCTCCTACAATGAGCAGTTCTTC
cdr3_aa: CASSSPGGRSSYNEQFF